This T cell receptor (beta chain) was sequenced for a study of PD-1 blockade in classical Hodgkin lymphoma (TCRdb year 2020). Regarding the complete study: Nivolumab dosing was 3 mg/kg intravenously every 2 weeks, continuing until either disease progression or unacceptable toxicity. The study used CyTOF and TCR beta sequencing to define a peripheral blood immune signature of response to PD-1 blockade in classical Hodgkin lymphoma. What the authors observed across the whole study: A significant rise by C4D1 was seen in CD4+ but not CD8+ TCR diversity (p=0.0027 vs p=0.16), with the rise being most apparent in complete responders (p=0.02). Baseline diversity similar to that of newly diagnosed patients was observed in trial patients achieving complete response, whereas significantly lower diversity was observed in partial responders and progressors. Patients starting nivolumab less than 1 year after ASCT had lower diversity and were excluded from later analyses to avoid confounding by immune reconstitution. Baseline TCR diversity was reported to be lower in newly diagnosed patients than in healthy donors and to be lower still in relapsed/refractory patients. The study was restricted to a single clinical trial cohort, and the causes of repertoire differences, possibly disease activity or prior therapy, were left undefined.

With regard to this clone: What antigen it recognizes has not been identified. There are no base qualities to consult, and no much larger clone falls within one base.

Sample time point, as interpreted from the label and publication: cycle 4 day 1 (C4D1), after less than seven weeks of nivolumab. Every trial patient had relapsed following autologous stem cell transplantation, and prior brentuximab vedotin exposure was what differed among cohorts A, B and C. The trial cohort was composed of about 58 patients with relapsed/refractory classical Hodgkin lymphoma, for whom complete response, partial response or progressive disease was recorded as best overall response. Single-agent nivolumab was administered to trial patients in the multi-cohort phase II CheckMate 205 trial. Best overall response was determined by an independent review committee according to the 2007 International Working Group response criteria. Trial PBMCs were collected immediately before nivolumab initiation (C1D1) and during therapy at cycle 2 day 1 and cycle 4 day 1. Peripheral blood was collected in 8 mL Vacutainer Cell Preparation Tubes, from which PBMCs were isolated by centrifugation and then cryopreserved.

CDR1 and CDR2 are read off the germline V gene as MGHRA and YSYEKL. Relative to germline, V is 0 bases shorter and J is 4 bases shorter, with 16 bases between their ends. Including the terminal cysteine and phenylalanine, the CDR3 comprises 16 residues. This entry keeps only the CDR3 DNA: 48 bases, framed from base 1. The Qiagen DNeasy kit was used to extract genomic DNA from unsorted PBMCs and from the negatively selected CD4+ and CD8+ fractions. TCR beta CDR3 regions were subjected to amplification by immunoSEQ multiplex PCR with primers that anneal to V and J segments. A synthetic immune receptor repertoire was used to minimize amplification bias, and remaining bias was computationally removed after sequencing. The authors' pipeline ran thus. Repertoire diversity was quantified as the Shannon entropy index using custom Python scripts. Unsorted, CD4+ and CD8+ repertoires were analyzed separately, except in combined analyses where CD4+ and CD8+ sequences were merged in silico. Clonal expansion was defined as a frequency increase of at least 2-fold after treatment compared with C1D1, and clones undetected at baseline were assigned a pseudocount of 0.5. Clones with 0 or 1 copy at C1D1 were classified as singleton clones, and clones with 2 or more copies were classified as non-singleton clones. Clones expanded in unsorted samples were annotated as CD4+, CD8+ or unknown by matching protein sequences in sorted samples from the same patient. Wilcoxon tests on paired samples were used to test diversity changes from C1D1 to C4D1. Sourced from immuneACCESS, this table was stored by TCRdb with only in-frame sequences that have V and J called. A share of the clones is absent; for the studies checked, an unresolved V gene accounts for under half, and the remainder has no known explanation. The DNA was the basis for D and trimming; V, J and clone size are from that table. The sample table shows under 40,000 clones, and around 80% are seen once. The ten top clones hold 9.8% of the sample.

The chain is made from TRBV4-1 and TRBJ2-7, with the identity of the D gene unclear. The TCR sequence derives from a human donor with classical Hodgkin lymphoma. The starting material was peripheral blood mononuclear cells (PBMCs), obtained before the fourth cycle of nivolumab. The DNA sequence is given as TGCGCCAGCAGCCAAGAGGCGCCCGGTGGTCCTTACGAGCAGTACTTC. Translation gives CASSQEAPGGPYEQYF.